This record concerns one TCR beta chain sequence. The antigen is not known. The source of the sample is a study of T cell repertoires in cytomegalovirus infection. V dropped 7 bases and J dropped 4; count of bases not matched to a gene: 4. The CDR3 covers 13 residues. MiXCR was run by TCRdb on the reads, yielding one entry per CDR3 protein. Of fewer than 1,000,000 distinct CDR3 sequences detected, roughly 30% appear once; the ten largest clones hold around 15%. The material was cultured CD8+ T cells from PBMCs, obtained from culture after CMV antigen stimulation. The rearrangement links TRBV12-3 or TRBV12-4 to TRBJ2-4; 7 nucleotides agree with TRBD2. This receptor was taken from a human donor in good health (CMV status not recorded). Some clones in this sample may be carry-over from other donors' samples. CDR3 sequence (DNA): TGTGCCAGCACACCCGGGGGGAAAAACATTCAGTACTTC. Protein: CASTPGGKNIQYF.